The present TCR beta chain was sequenced within a study of blood T cell repertoires in COVID-19. Study summary: The United States, Italy and Spain supplied acute and convalescent COVID-19 samples. The cDNA or gDNA used as material had been derived from T cells, B-cell-depleted T cells, or PBMCs.

Per the original methods: Scientists estimated how many nucleated cells there were by amplifying reference gene primers. Profiled with immunoSEQ multiplex PCR; TCRdb holds only in-frame clones, not every one. V, J and clone size are those of that table, while D and trimming were read from the DNA. In the table there are 260,000 or so clones, nearly 90% of which are singletons. V lost 1 base, J lost 11 bases, and 20 bases lay in between. The CDR3 is 16 residues long. Germline CDR1 and CDR2: MGHDK and SYGVNS. The sample taken for sequencing was peripheral blood. The sequence came from a man aged 18 to 29 with active or convalescent COVID-19. The rearrangement uses TRBV25-1 and TRBJ1-4, with no clear D. In DNA, the CDR3 is TGTGCCAGCAGTGAATTGGCCCTTAAACCGGGAGATAAACTGTTTTTT. This codes for CASSELALKPGDKLFF. Full variable domain (missing parts from reference TRBV25-1 and TRBJ1-4): EADIYQTPRYLVIGTGKKITLECSQTMGHDKMYWYQQDPGMELHLIHYSYGVNSTEKGDLSSESTVSRIRTEHFPLTLESARPSHTSQYLCASSELALKPGDKLFFGSGTQLSVL.